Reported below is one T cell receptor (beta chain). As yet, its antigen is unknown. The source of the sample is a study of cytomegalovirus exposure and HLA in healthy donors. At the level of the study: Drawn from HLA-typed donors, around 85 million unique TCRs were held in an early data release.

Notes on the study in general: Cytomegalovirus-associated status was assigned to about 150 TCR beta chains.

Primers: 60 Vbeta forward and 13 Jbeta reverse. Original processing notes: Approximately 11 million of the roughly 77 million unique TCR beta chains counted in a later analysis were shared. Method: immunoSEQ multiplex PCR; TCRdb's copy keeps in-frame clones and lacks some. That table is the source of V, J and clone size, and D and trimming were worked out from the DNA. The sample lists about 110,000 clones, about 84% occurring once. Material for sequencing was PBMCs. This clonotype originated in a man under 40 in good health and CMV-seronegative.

CDR3 bases: TGTGCCAGCAGCTTTGGTACAACTGAAGCTTTCTTT. Its translation: CASSFGTTEAFF. The V and J genes are TRBV5-6 and TRBJ1-1; D is undetermined. The V gene lost 2 bases and the J gene lost 5 bases, with 7 bases spanning the gap. CDR1 and CDR2 from the germline V gene are SGHDT and YYEEEE. The CDR3 covers 12 residues.